What follows are 7 T cell receptor beta chains derived from one specimen sequenced in a study of T cell responses to AZD1222 COVID-19 vaccine. The protocol was immunoSEQ multiplex PCR, while the TCRdb copy is restricted to in-frame clones and leaves out a portion. The sample shows 95,000 to 100,000 clones, roughly 90% of them seen only once. The sequencing here drew on peripheral blood, taken on day 0 of AZD1222 vaccination. These receptor sequences come from an adult in good health.

This chain links TRBV6-1 with TRBJ2-7; D not certain. Trimming removed 0 bases at V and 2 bases at J, with 5 bases between. In germline, CDR1 is MNHNS, CDR2 SASEGT. The CDR3 is 13 residues long. This CDR3 is CASSEAKAYEQYF. In DNA, the CDR3 is TGTGCCAGCAGTGAAGCGAAGGCCTACGAGCAGTACTTC.

V usage is TRBV5-6 and J usage is TRBJ2-2, with D maybe TRBD2 (5 bases). CDR1 SGHDT and CDR2 YYEEEE come from the germline V gene. This CDR3 is 14 amino acids long. Between the trimmed V and J ends, which lost 4 bases and 6 bases, there was a span of 13 bases. CDR3 loop: CASSVFYSAGELFF. The CDR3 DNA sequence: TGTGCCAGCAGCGTATTTTATAGCGCCGGGGAGCTGTTTTTT.

V gene TRBV5-1 combines with J gene TRBJ1-4; 7 bases are shared with TRBD1. The germline CDR1 and CDR2 sequences are SGHRS and YFSETQ. This CDR3 comprises 14 residues. J gave up 7 bases and V 4 bases, and 7 bases lay outside the gene matches. The CDR3 nucleotides are TGCGCCAGCAGCGAGGGGGCAGGGGTTGAAAAACTGTTTTTT. It codes for CASSEGAGVEKLFF.

This chain uses TRBV6-5 with TRBJ2-2; 7 positions match TRBD1. The CDR3 extends over 16 amino acids. Germline V gene data show CDR1 as MNHEY and CDR2 as SVGAGI. V shed 0 bases, J shed 5 bases, and the junction held 6 bases outside the gene matches. CDR3 in amino acids: CASSYSIQGKTGELFF. The DNA of the CDR3 is TGTGCCAGCAGTTACTCGATACAGGGGAAGACCGGGGAGCTGTTTTTT.

V is TRBV7-2 and J is TRBJ1-2, with unresolved D. CDR3 size: 11 residues. V was clipped by 2 bases and J by 7 bases, with 5 bases between them. CDR1 and CDR2 (germline): SGHTA, FQGNSA. The CDR3 bases are TGTGCCAGCAGCTTAACTGCTGGCTACACCTTC. As protein: CASSLTAGYTF.

CDR3 residues: CAWSVLYGTEKLFF. The CDR3 bases are TGTGCCTGGAGTGTCCTTTACGGGACAGAAAAACTGTTTTTT. The J gene is TRBJ1-4, the V gene TRBV30; D might be TRBD1 (6 bases). V was cut by 0 bases and J by 8 bases, with 13 bases left in between. The CDR3 is 14 residues long. Germline CDR1 is GTSNPN and CDR2 is SVGIG (reference sequence).

The gene calls are TRBV5-1 and TRBJ1-1; D perhaps matches TRBD1 (6 bases). The V gene's germline CDR1 is SGHRS and CDR2 YFSETQ. CDR3 size: 14 residues. The V and J ends lost 1 base and 2 bases respectively, with 9 bases between them. The CDR3: CASSLTGHNTEAFF. The CDR3 nucleotides read TGCGCCAGCAGCTTGACAGGGCACAACACTGAAGCTTTCTTT. The full variable domain, completed using reference TRBV5-1 and TRBJ1-1, is KAGVTQTPRYLIKTRGQQVTLSCSPISGHRSVSWYQQTPGQGLQFLFEYFSETQRNKGNFPGRFSGRQFSNSRSEMNVSTLELGDSALYLCASSLTGHNTEAFFGQGTRLTVV.